Detailed here is one T cell receptor (beta chain). This entry is derived from a study of cytomegalovirus exposure and HLA in healthy donors. There are 14 residues in the CDR3. V was pared by 6 bases and J by 2 bases, with 13 bases between. CDR1 and CDR2 (germline): MNHNS, SASEGT. In the PCR, 60 Vbeta and 13 Jbeta primers were used. Clones were read by immunoSEQ multiplex PCR, and TCRdb kept only the in-frame ones, dropping some. The data show some 210,000 clones, over 80% seen once. The source material was PBMCs. This chain joins TRBV6-1 and TRBJ1-1; no definite D call. The clonotype originates from a man aged 25-45 years in good health and CMV-seronegative. CDR3 nucleotides: TGTGCCAGCAGCTATACTAAAAGCAACACTGAAGCTTTCTTT. Translation gives CASSYTKSNTEAFF.